The present TCR beta chain was sequenced within a study of cytomegalovirus exposure and HLA in healthy donors. Study results and limitations: TCR beta V- and J-gene trimming, according to a later analysis, was linked to a missense DCLRE1C variant. When presence/absence was analysed, sequencing depth was taken to be roughly uniform across donors.

Worth noting for this clone: Antigen: not known.

The PCR used 60 Vbeta and 13 Jbeta primers. The method was immunoSEQ multiplex PCR; TCRdb's version includes in-frame clones alone and lacks a portion of them. The sample lists roughly 200,000 clones; about four fifths were seen once. With 2 bases clipped from V and 1 base from J, the junction kept 18 bases outside the gene matches. Germline V gene data show CDR1 as SGDLS and CDR2 as YYNGEE. The CDR3 runs 21 residues. The source of this sequence is a girl aged 5 to 17 in good health and CMV-seropositive. J is TRBJ2-3 and V is TRBV9, with TRBD2 identical over 11 bases. The specimen sequenced was PBMCs. As DNA, the CDR3 is TGTGCCAGCAGCGTGCAGGCACGTACTAGCGGGGGTTTCCTCGGCACAGATACGCAGTATTTT. Protein: CASSVQARTSGGFLGTDTQYF.